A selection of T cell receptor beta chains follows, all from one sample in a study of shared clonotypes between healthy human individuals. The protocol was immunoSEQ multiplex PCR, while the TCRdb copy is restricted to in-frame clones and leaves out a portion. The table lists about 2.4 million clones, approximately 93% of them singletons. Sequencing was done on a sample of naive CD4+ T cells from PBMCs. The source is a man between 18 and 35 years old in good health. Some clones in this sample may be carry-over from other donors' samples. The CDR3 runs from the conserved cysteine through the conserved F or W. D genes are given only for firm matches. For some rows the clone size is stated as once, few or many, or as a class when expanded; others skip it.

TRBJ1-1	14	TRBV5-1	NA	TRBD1	TGCGCCAGCAGCACCCTACAGGGGGTGGCTGAAGCTTTCTTT	CASSTLQGVAEAFF
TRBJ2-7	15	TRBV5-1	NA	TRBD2	TGCGCCAGCAGCAGGGTCAGCGGGAGCATGTACGAGCAGTACTTC	CASSRVSGSMYEQYF
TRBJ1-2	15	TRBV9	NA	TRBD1	TGTGCCAGCAGCCCAGGGACAGGGGACGCCTATGGCTACACCTTC	CASSPGTGDAYGYTF
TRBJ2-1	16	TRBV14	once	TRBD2	TGTGCCAGCAGCCAAGTGTCCAGCGGGGGTTACAATGAGCAGTTCTTC	CASSQVSSGGYNEQFF
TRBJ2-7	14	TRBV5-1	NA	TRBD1	TGCGCCAGCAGCTCCGGGACAGGAGGCAGTGAGCAGTACTTC	CASSSGTGGSEQYF
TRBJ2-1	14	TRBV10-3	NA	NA	TGTGCCATCAGGGCGAATAGCTCCTACAATGAGCAGTTCTTC	CAIRANSSYNEQFF
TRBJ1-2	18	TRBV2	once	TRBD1	TGTGCCAGCAGTGAACCCTCCGGGACAGCAACCCTTAACTATGGCTACACCTTC	CASSEPSGTATLNYGYTF
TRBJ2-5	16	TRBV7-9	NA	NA	TGTGCCAGCAGCCTCGGCTCGACGGGCCCCCCGGAGACCCAGTACTTC	CASSLGSTGPPETQYF
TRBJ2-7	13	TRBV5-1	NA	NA	TGCGCCAGCAGCCCCACGGGACCAGAGATTCTGTACTTC	CASSPTGPEILYF
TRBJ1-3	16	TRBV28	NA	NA	TGTGCCAGCAGTTTCTCAATGGGGCGGCGGCGCGACACCATATATTTT	CASSFSMGRRRDTIYF
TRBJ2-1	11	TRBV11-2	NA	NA	TGTGCCAGCAGCTTAGAAGGGGAGCAGTTCTTC	CASSLEGEQFF
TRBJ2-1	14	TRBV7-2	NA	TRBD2	TGTGCCAGCAGGGAAGGGGTGGGCGGGAGTGAGCAGTTCTTC	CASREGVGGSEQFF
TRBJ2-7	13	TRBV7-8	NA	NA	TGTGCCAGCAGCCTGGGCCCTAACTACGAGCAGTACTTC	CASSLGPNYEQYF
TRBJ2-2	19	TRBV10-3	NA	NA	TGTGCCATCTCGCCTCGGGGGGGACAGGGTAACGGAAACACCGGGGAGCTGTTTTTT	CAISPRGGQGNGNTGELFF
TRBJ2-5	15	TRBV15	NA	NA	TGTGCCACCAGCAGAGATTATGTTGCGGGCGAGACCCAGTACTTC	CATSRDYVAGETQYF
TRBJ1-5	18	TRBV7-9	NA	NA	TGTGCCAGCAGCAGAGCCCAGGGCACGTTGGATAGCAATCAGCCCCAGCATTTT	CASSRAQGTLDSNQPQHF
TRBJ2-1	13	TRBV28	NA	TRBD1	TGTGCCAGCAGTCCAGGGGGCTACAATGAGCAGTTCTTC	CASSPGGYNEQFF